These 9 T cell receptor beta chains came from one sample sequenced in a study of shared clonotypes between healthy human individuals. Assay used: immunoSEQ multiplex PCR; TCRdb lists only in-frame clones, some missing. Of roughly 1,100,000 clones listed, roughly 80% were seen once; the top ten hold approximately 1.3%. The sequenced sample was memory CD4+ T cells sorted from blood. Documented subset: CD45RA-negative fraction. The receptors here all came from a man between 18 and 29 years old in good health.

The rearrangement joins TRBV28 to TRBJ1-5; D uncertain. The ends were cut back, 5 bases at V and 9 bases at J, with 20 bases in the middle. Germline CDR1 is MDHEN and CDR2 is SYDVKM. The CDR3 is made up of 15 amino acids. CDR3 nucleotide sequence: TGTGCCAGCAGTCAACATCTTGACTGGCCGGGGCCCCAGCATTTT. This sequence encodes CASSQHLDWPGPQHF.

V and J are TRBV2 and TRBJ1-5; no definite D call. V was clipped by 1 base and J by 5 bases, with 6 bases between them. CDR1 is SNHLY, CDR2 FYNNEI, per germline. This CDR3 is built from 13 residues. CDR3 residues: CASSEESYQPQHF. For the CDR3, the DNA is TGTGCCAGCAGTGAAGAATCCTATCAGCCCCAGCATTTT.

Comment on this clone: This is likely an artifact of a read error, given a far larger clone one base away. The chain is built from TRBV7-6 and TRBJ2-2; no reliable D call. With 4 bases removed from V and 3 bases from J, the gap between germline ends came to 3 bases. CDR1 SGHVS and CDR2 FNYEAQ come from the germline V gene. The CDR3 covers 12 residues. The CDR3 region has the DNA TGTGCCAGCAGCTCCTACACCGGGGAGCTGTTTTTT. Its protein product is CASSSYTGELFF.

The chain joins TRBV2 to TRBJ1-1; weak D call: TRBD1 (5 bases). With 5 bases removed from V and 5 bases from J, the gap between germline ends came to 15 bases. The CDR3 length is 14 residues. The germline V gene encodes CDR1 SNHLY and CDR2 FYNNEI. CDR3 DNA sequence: TGTGCCAGCAGTCCTGTTCTCGGGGGAACTGAAGCTTTCTTT. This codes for CASSPVLGGTEAFF.

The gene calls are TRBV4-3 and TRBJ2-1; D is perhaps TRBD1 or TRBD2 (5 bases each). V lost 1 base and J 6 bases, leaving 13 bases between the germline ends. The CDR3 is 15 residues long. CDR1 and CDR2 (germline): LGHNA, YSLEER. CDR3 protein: CASSQGDGAGNEQFF. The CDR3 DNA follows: TGCGCCAGCAGCCAAGGTGACGGGGCGGGCAATGAGCAGTTCTTC.

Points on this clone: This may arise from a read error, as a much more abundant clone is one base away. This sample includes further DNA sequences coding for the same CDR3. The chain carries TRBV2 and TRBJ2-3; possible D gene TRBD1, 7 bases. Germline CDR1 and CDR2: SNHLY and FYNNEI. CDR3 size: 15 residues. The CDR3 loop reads CASIRGQGGTDTQYF. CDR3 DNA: TGTGCCAGCATCCGAGGGCAGGGGGGCACGGATACGCAGTATTTT.

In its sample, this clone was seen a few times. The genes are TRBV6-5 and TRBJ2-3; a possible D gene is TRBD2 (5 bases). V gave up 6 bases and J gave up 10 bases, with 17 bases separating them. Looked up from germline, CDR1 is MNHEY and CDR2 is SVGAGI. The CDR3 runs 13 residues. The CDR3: CASSRFFRDAQYF. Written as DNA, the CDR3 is TGTGCCAGCAGCCGTTTTTTCCGGGATGCGCAGTATTTT.

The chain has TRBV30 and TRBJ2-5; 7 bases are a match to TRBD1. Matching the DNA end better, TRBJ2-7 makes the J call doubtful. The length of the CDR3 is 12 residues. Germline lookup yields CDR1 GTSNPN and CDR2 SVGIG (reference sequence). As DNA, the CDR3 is TGTGCCTTACGGACAGGAAGGAACGAGCAGTACTTC. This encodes CALRTGRNEQYF.

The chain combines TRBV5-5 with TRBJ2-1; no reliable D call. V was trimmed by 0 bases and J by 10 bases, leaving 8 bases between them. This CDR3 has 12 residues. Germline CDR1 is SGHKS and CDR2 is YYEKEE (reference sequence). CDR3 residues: CASSLVPGEQFF. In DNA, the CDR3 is TGTGCCAGCAGCTTGGTCCCCGGGGAGCAGTTCTTC.